This TCR beta chain was recovered during a study of T cell changes during pregnancy in multiple sclerosis. This CDR3 region has 15 residues. After removal of 3 bases from V and 1 base from J, the junction contained 5 bases not matched to a gene. Germline assignment: CDR1 SNHLY and CDR2 FYNNEI. Assay: immunoSEQ multiplex PCR; the TCRdb copy retains only in-frame clones and omits some. The sample shows 35,000 to 45,000 clones, roughly 90% of them seen only once. Sequences were derived from CD4+ T cells from peripheral blood mononuclear cells, sampled after pregnancy. This chain joins TRBV2 and TRBJ1-1; 7 bases match TRBD1. The sequence derives from a female donor in good health, enrolled as a control in a pregnancy study. Here the CDR3 DNA reads TGTGCCAGCAGTGACCGACAGGGATCGAACACTGAAGCTTTCTTT. Protein: CASSDRQGSNTEAFF.